The sequence of this T cell receptor (beta chain) was determined in a study of shared clonotypes between healthy human individuals. Study-wide points: What naive subsets generally showed was a larger estimated richness than memory subsets showed. The generation probabilities recorded for non-shared clonotypes fell below those of clonotypes shared by all four donors.

The DNA input per sorted-subset replicate PCR was 200 ng, corresponding to 30,000 or so T cell genomes. TCRdb's copy holds only in-frame clones and misses some; the assay was immunoSEQ multiplex PCR. Of roughly 850,000 clones listed, around 96% are singletons. For this clone: The target antigen is unknown.

CD45RO-negative, CCR7-selected cells formed the naive CD8 fraction, which excluded terminally differentiated effector memory CD45RA+ cells. This CDR3 is 12 amino acids long. V shed 11 bases and J shed 5 bases, with 15 bases lying between them. Germline lookup yields CDR1 SNHLY and CDR2 FYNNEI. The specimen was naive CD8+ T cells sorted from blood. This receptor was obtained from a man in his thirties or forties in good health. The rearrangement uses TRBV2 and TRBJ1-2; D remains unclear. The CDR3 DNA is TGTGCCGCCAGGCTCCGGGAATATGGCTACACCTTC. Its protein is CAARLREYGYTF.